This passage covers 13 T cell receptor beta chains from one sample sequenced in a study of siplizumab effects on memory and regulatory T cells. Profiling relied on immunoSEQ multiplex PCR, and the TCRdb table lists in-frame clones only, not all of them. The sample lists around 100,000 clones, roughly 94% occurring once. The source material was Tregs sorted from blood. These receptors all stem from a human donor in good health.

This chain connects TRBV9 to TRBJ2-7; 7 nucleotides align to TRBD2. The V gene end was trimmed by 3 bases and the J gene end by 4 bases; junction bases not matched to a gene: 10. Germline CDR1 is SGDLS and CDR2 is YYNGEE. The CDR3 length is 15 residues. The CDR3 spells CASSGGSGLGYEQYF. CDR3 in DNA: TGTGCCAGCAGCGGCGGGAGCGGCCTTGGATACGAGCAGTACTTC.

The chain recombines TRBV6-5 with TRBJ1-2; TRBD1 agrees at 7 bases. Germline V CDR1 and CDR2: MNHEY, SVGAGI. Germline trimming cut 10 bases from V and 7 bases from J; bases unmatched to any gene: 12. The CDR3 runs 13 residues. The CDR3: CATTPTGLAGYTF. In nucleotides, the CDR3 is TGTGCCACCACCCCGACAGGGTTGGCTGGCTACACCTTC.

The rearrangement joins TRBV28 to TRBJ2-7, with 7 positions matching TRBD1. With 7 bases clipped from V and 4 bases from J, the junction kept 10 bases outside the gene matches. Germline CDR1 reads MDHEN; CDR2 reads SYDVKM. This CDR3 region has 14 residues. The CDR3 loop reads CASKTGVVGYEQYF. The CDR3 DNA is TGTGCCAGCAAAACAGGGGTGGTGGGGTACGAGCAGTACTTC.

The chain is built from TRBV7-2 and TRBJ1-2; D gene uncertain. Germline V gene sequence: CDR1 SGHTA, CDR2 FQGNSA. The CDR3 is 14 residues long. Trimming cost V 4 bases and J 5 bases, with 14 bases left between them. CDR3 sequence (DNA): TGTGCCAGCAGCTCTACGGTAACCCTTTATGGCTACACCTTC. This sequence encodes CASSSTVTLYGYTF.

This clone was counted between two and nine times. The rearrangement links TRBV14 to TRBJ1-2; a possible D gene is TRBD1 (6 bases). Germline values: CDR1 SGHDN, CDR2 FVKESK. The CDR3 covers 15 residues. V was pared by 4 bases and J by 5 bases, with 17 bases between. The DNA for the CDR3 is TGTGCCAGCAGCCGCCTAGGGGAACAGGGATATGGCTACACCTTC. It is translated as CASSRLGEQGYGYTF.

Here the CDR3 reads CSGSSGLAGVYGELFF. The CDR3 bases are TGCAGCGGATCTTCGGGACTAGCGGGAGTTTATGGGGAGCTGTTTTTT. This chain uses TRBV29-1 with TRBJ2-2, with 14 bases identical to TRBD2. Unmatched junction bases numbered 12, after V lost 7 bases and J lost 8 bases. Germline loops: CDR1 SQVTM, CDR2 ANQGSEA. The CDR3 runs to 16 residues.

The chain is built from TRBV2 and TRBJ2-7; D gene ambiguous. The V and J ends lost 2 bases and 3 bases respectively, with 8 bases between them. CDR1 is SNHLY and CDR2 is FYNNEI in the germline V gene. This CDR3 is 13 amino acids long. In DNA form, the CDR3 reads TGTGCCAGCAGTGAAACACCAAGCTACGAGCAGTACTTC. Its translation is CASSETPSYEQYF.

J is TRBJ1-2 and V is TRBV10-3, with TRBD1 as a possible D gene (6 bases). Germline CDR1 ENHRY, CDR2 SYGVKD. Trimming left V 2 bases short and J 8 bases short, with 21 bases between. This CDR3 has 16 amino acids. CDR3 protein: CAISESGDNTRGGYTF. The CDR3 DNA follows: TGTGCCATCAGTGAGAGTGGGGACAATACCCGGGGCGGCTACACCTTC.

The rearrangement joins TRBV10-1 to TRBJ2-7; D ambiguous. The germline V gene encodes CDR1 WNHNN and CDR2 SYGVQD (reference sequence). This CDR3 has 15 residues. V dropped 2 bases and J dropped 2 bases, with 13 bases sitting between them. Here the CDR3 reads CASSENPWSTYEQYF. The DNA of the CDR3 is TGCGCCAGCAGTGAGAACCCCTGGTCGACCTACGAGCAGTACTTC.

The chain has TRBV2 and TRBJ1-3; no firm D call. Germline V gives CDR1 SNHLY, CDR2 FYNNEI. Trimming removed 10 bases from V and 5 bases from J, with 6 bases in between. This CDR3 spans 10 amino acids. The CDR3 region is CATQRNTIYF. DNA of the CDR3: TGTGCCACCCAGAGAAACACCATATATTTT.

The chain joins TRBV19 to TRBJ2-3; 9 bases map to TRBD1. The CDR3 sequence is 15 residues long. J was trimmed by 2 bases and V by 3 bases; bases with no gene match: 3. CDR1 LNHDA and CDR2 SQIVND come from the germline V gene (reference sequence). This CDR3 is CASSMGQGHTDTQYF. CDR3 DNA: TGTGCCAGTAGTATGGGACAGGGACACACAGATACGCAGTATTTT.

V and J are TRBV6-6 and TRBJ2-4; D could derive from TRBD1 or TRBD2 (6 bases each). The CDR3 extends over 16 amino acids. V was clipped by 2 bases and J by 3 bases, with 14 bases between them. CDR1 and CDR2 from the germline V gene are MNHNY and SVGAGI (reference sequence). In DNA, the CDR3 is TGTGCCAGCAGTTACAGAAGCGGAGGGGGCAAAAACATTCAGTACTTC. Translating it yields CASSYRSGGGKNIQYF.

The chain carries TRBV6-4 and TRBJ2-1; 11 bases match TRBD2. CDR1 MRHNA and CDR2 SNTAGT come from the germline V gene. The trim removed 4 bases at V and 6 bases at J, leaving 5 bases unmatched. The CDR3 spans 15 residues. The CDR3 DNA reads TGTGCCAGCAGTGCCATGACTAGCGGGGCCAATGAGCAGTTCTTC. This encodes CASSAMTSGANEQFF.